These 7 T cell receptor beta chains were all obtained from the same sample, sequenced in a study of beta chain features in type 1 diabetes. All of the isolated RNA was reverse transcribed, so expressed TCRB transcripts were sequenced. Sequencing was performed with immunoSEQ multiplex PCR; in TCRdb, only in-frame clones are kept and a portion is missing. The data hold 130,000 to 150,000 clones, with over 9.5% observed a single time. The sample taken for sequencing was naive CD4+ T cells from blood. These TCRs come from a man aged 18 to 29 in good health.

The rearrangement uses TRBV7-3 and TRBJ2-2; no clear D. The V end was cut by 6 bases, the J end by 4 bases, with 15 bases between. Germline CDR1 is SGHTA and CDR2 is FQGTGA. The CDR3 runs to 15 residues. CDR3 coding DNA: TGTGCCAGCAGGGGTTACGGCGGCGTCACCGGGGAGCTGTTTTTT. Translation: CASRGYGGVTGELFF.

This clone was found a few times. CDR3 in DNA: TGCAGCGTTGAGGGGGGACTCTGGGACTCCTACGAGCAGTACTTC. Translated, it gives CSVEGGLWDSYEQYF. V gene TRBV29-1 combines with J gene TRBJ2-7, with D possibly being TRBD2 (6 bases). The CDR3 sequence is 15 residues long. CDR1 and CDR2 (germline): SQVTM, ANQGSEA. V was pared by 3 bases and J by 0 bases, with 15 bases between.

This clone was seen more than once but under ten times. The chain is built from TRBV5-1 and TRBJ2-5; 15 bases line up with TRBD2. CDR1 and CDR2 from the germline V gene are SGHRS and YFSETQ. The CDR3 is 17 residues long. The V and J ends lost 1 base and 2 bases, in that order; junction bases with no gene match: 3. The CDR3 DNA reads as TGCGCCAGCAGCTTGCCCGGGACTAGCGGGGGGCAAGAGACCCAGTACTTC. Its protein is CASSLPGTSGGQETQYF.

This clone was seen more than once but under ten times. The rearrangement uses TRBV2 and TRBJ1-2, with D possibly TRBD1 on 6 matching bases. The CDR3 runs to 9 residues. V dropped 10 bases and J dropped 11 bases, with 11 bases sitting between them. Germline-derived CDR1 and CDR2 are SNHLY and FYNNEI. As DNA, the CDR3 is TGTGCCACTTCACAGGGTTACACCTTC. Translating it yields CATSQGYTF.

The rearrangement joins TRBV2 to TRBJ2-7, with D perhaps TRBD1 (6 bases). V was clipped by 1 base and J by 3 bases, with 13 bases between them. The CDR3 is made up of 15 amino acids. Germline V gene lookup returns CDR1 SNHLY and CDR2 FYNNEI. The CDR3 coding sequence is TGTGCCAGCAGTGAAGAGGGGGACACAAACTACGAGCAGTACTTC. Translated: CASSEEGDTNYEQYF.

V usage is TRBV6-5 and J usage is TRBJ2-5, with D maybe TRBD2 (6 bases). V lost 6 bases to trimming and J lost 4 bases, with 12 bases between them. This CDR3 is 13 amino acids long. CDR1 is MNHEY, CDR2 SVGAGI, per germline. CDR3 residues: CASRSSGTETQYF. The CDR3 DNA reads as TGTGCCAGCAGAAGTAGCGGCACAGAGACCCAGTACTTC.

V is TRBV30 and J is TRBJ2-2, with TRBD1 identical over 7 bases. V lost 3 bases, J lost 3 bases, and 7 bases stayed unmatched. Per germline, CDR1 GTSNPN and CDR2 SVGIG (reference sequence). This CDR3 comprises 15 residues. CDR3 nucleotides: TGTGCCTGGAGGGCAGGACAGGCTTACACCGGGGAGCTGTTTTTT. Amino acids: CAWRAGQAYTGELFF.